This is a list of T cell receptor beta chains from one sample in a study of cytomegalovirus exposure and HLA in healthy donors. Sequenced by immunoSEQ multiplex PCR; TCRdb stores in-frame clones only, minus some. The sample shows under 200,000 clones, approximately 80% of them seen only once. The sample taken for sequencing was PBMCs. The receptors were gathered from a male donor in good health and CMV-seropositive. CDR3s include the opening cysteine and the closing phenylalanine or tryptophan. D genes are given only for firm matches. Clone size is shown for a subset of rows, as once, few, many or a class of expanded clone.

>TRBJ1-2|TRBV25-1|NA|NA
CASRSGGYGYTF
TGTGCCAGCAGGTCCGGGGGCTATGGCTACACCTTC
>TRBJ1-6|TRBV13|NA|NA
CASSLSGSSPLHF
TGTGCCAGCAGCTTATCGGGAAGTTCACCCCTCCACTTT
>TRBJ1-1|TRBV27|TRBD1|NA
CASTLRAGTGEAFF
TGTGCCAGCACCCTGAGGGCCGGGACAGGGGAAGCTTTCTTT
>TRBJ2-5|TRBV7-9|NA|NA
CASSLPEGTGPKTQYF
TGTGCCAGCAGCTTACCTGAGGGAACAGGGCCAAAGACCCAGTACTTC
>TRBJ1-5|TRBV7-9|TRBD1|NA
CASSRTTGPGQPQHF
TGTGCCAGCAGCCGAACGACAGGGCCGGGACAGCCCCAGCATTTT
>TRBJ1-2|TRBV7-9|NA|once
CASSSRRGYGYTF
TGTGCCAGCAGCTCGCGCCGGGGCTATGGCTACACCTTC
>TRBJ2-2|TRBV2|TRBD2|NA
CASSEAGGSGELFF
TGTGCCAGCAGTGAAGCGGGGGGGTCCGGGGAGCTGTTTTTT
>TRBJ1-2|TRBV10-3|NA|NA
CAISEIQPTLYGYTF
TGTGCCATCAGTGAGATACAGCCAACTCTATATGGCTACACCTTC
>TRBJ1-2|TRBV29-1|TRBD1|NA
CSVGQGANHGYTF
TGCAGCGTTGGACAGGGGGCGAACCATGGCTACACCTTC
>TRBJ1-5|TRBV18|TRBD1|NA
CASSPEGTGAQPQHF
TGTGCCAGCTCACCGGAGGGGACAGGGGCTCAGCCCCAGCATTTT
>TRBJ2-5|TRBV5-4|TRBD1|NA
CASSTTGGQETQYF
TGTGCCAGCAGCACGACAGGGGGCCAAGAGACCCAGTACTTC
>TRBJ2-1|TRBV6-5|NA|NA
CASSYEGANTNEQFF
TGTGCCAGCAGTTATGAGGGAGCCAATACGAATGAGCAGTTCTTC
>TRBJ1-2|TRBV27|NA|NA
CASSTSLADGYTF
TGTGCCAGCAGTACCTCTCTGGCGGATGGCTACACCTTC
>TRBJ2-5|TRBV9|TRBD2|few
CASSLGTSGGQETQYF
TGTGCCAGCAGCCTCGGGACTAGCGGGGGCCAAGAGACCCAGTACTTC
>TRBJ2-5|TRBV7-9|NA|NA
CASTLTPEGTQYF
TGTGCCAGCACACTAACCCCCGAAGGGACCCAGTACTTC
>TRBJ1-2|TRBV9|NA|few
CASSVEGSGSYGYTF
TGTGCCAGCAGCGTAGAGGGCAGCGGATCCTATGGCTACACCTTC
>TRBJ1-1|TRBV28|TRBD1|NA
CASSFLGQKNTEAFF
TGTGCCAGCAGTTTTCTGGGACAGAAGAACACTGAAGCTTTCTTT
>TRBJ2-1|TRBV2|TRBD2|NA
CASIQRGVYNEQFF
TGTGCCAGCATACAGCGGGGGGTATACAATGAGCAGTTCTTC
>TRBJ1-1|TRBV6-5|NA|NA
CASSSLVFVTEAFF
TGTGCCAGCAGTTCCCTCGTTTTTGTCACTGAAGCTTTCTTT
>TRBJ1-1|TRBV10-1|TRBD1|NA
CASSESGQGEAFF
TGCGCCAGCAGTGAGTCGGGACAGGGTGAAGCTTTCTTT
>TRBJ1-1|TRBV5-6|NA|NA
CASSLARGAEAFF
TGTGCCAGCAGCTTGGCCAGGGGCGCTGAAGCTTTCTTT
>TRBJ1-6|TRBV10-3|NA|NA
CAISESGGNSPLHF
TGTGCCATCAGTGAGTCTGGGGGGAATTCACCCCTCCACTTT
>TRBJ1-1|TRBV6-1|TRBD1|NA
CASSDNTGGNTEAFF
TGTGCCAGCAGTGACAACACAGGGGGGAACACTGAAGCTTTCTTT
>TRBJ1-1|TRBV4-3|TRBD1|NA
CASSQEDRGLKNTEAFF
TGCGCCAGCAGCCAAGAAGACAGGGGCCTGAAGAACACTGAAGCTTTCTTT
>TRBJ2-3|TRBV27|NA|NA
CASSSPGTSTDTQYF
TGTGCCAGCAGTTCTCCGGGGACTAGCACAGATACGCAGTATTTT
>TRBJ2-7|TRBV10-3|TRBD1|once
CAAHGQGERAYEQYF
TGTGCCGCTCATGGACAGGGGGAGAGGGCCTACGAGCAGTACTTC
>TRBJ1-2|TRBV18|TRBD1|NA
CASSLLDRAANYGYTF
TGTGCCAGCTCACTCCTCGACAGGGCAGCTAACTATGGCTACACCTTC
>TRBJ2-5|TRBV7-7|TRBD2|NA
CASSFLAGGPIETQYF
TGTGCCAGCAGCTTTCTCGCGGGGGGGCCTATAGAGACCCAGTACTTC
>TRBJ2-7|TRBV10-3|NA|few
CAISESAGLGGEQYF
TGTGCCATCAGTGAGTCAGCGGGTCTGGGGGGCGAGCAGTACTTC
>TRBJ1-2|TRBV7-9|NA|NA
CASSPGEGRDYGYTF
TGTGCCAGCAGCCCGGGAGAGGGACGGGACTATGGCTACACCTTC
>TRBJ1-1|TRBV6-6|NA|NA
CASRKTDPEAFF
TGTGCCAGCAGAAAGACAGACCCTGAAGCTTTCTTT
>TRBJ2-3|TRBV5-6|NA|NA
CASVRGRTDTQYF
TGTGCCAGCGTTAGGGGCCGCACAGATACGCAGTATTTT
>TRBJ2-1|TRBV28|NA|few
CASSSPGGLRRDEQFF
TGTGCCAGCAGTTCGCCAGGGGGGTTAAGGAGGGATGAGCAGTTCTTC
>TRBJ2-7|TRBV18|TRBD1|NA
CASSPGQGAENEQYF
TGTGCCAGCTCACCAGGTCAGGGGGCAGAGAACGAGCAGTACTTC
>TRBJ1-1|TRBV9|NA|NA
CASSVGAGEAFF
TGTGCCAGCAGCGTAGGGGCAGGTGAAGCTTTCTTT
>TRBJ1-2|TRBV28|TRBD1|NA
CASSIQGFHGYTF
TGTGCCAGCAGCATACAGGGGTTCCATGGCTACACCTTC
>TRBJ1-3|TRBV7-2|TRBD1|NA
CASSIQGPFSGNTIYF
TGTGCCAGCAGCATACAGGGGCCTTTCTCTGGAAACACCATATATTTT
>TRBJ2-3|TRBV30|TRBD2|once
CAWSRSWTSGRTDTQYF
TGTGCCTGGAGTCGGTCGTGGACTAGCGGGAGAACAGATACGCAGTATTTT
>TRBJ1-3|TRBV5-1|NA|NA
CASSLAGGEGNTIYF
TGCGCCAGCAGCTTGGCCGGGGGGGAAGGAAACACCATATATTTT
>TRBJ1-4|TRBV29-1|NA|NA
CSVEVIGVNEKLFF
TGCAGCGTTGAAGTAATCGGTGTAAATGAAAAACTGTTTTTT